This record looks at one TCR beta chain sequence and its context. The record originates from a study of shared T cell receptors in the human thymus. Measured with immunoSEQ multiplex PCR; TCRdb has only the in-frame clones, and not every one. The sample yields around 730,000 clones, approximately 83% seen once. Germline lookup yields CDR1 SQVTM and CDR2 ANQGSEA. This CDR3 spans 19 amino acids. Trimming at V came to 3 bases and at J to 4 bases, leaving 21 bases not matched to a gene. This sample also appeared in a second study, on human thymus T cells. That source notes: Resections from corrective heart surgery supplied the thymus tissue. Apparent skewing of V and J gene usage characterized both thymic and blood repertoires. Related work found strong thymic repertoire overlap between unrelated individuals.

The rearrangement uses TRBV29-1 and TRBJ1-1; 9 nucleotides match TRBD1. The clonotype comes from a girl less than two years old with a congenital heart defect. Sequencing was performed on thymocytes. The CDR3 spells CSVEIPGQGNRRGSTEAFF. The CDR3 coding sequence is TGCAGCGTTGAGATACCGGGACAGGGCAATAGGAGGGGAAGCACTGAAGCTTTCTTT.